This entry lists 7 T cell receptor beta chains sequenced from one sample in a study of blood T cell repertoires in COVID-19. Sequencing was performed with immunoSEQ multiplex PCR; in TCRdb, only in-frame clones are kept and a portion is missing. The table lists 50,000 to 70,000 clones, around 90% of them singletons. Material for sequencing was peripheral blood. Source of these receptors: a man aged 60-69 years with acute or convalescent COVID-19.

V and J are TRBV28 and TRBJ1-2; the D gene is possibly TRBD1 (6 bases). V shed 6 bases and J shed 1 base, with 15 bases lying between them. This CDR3 is built from 15 residues. CDR1 and CDR2 (germline): MDHEN, SYDVKM. CDR3 coding DNA: TGTGCCAGCAGGCCCGGGACATACTTTAACTATGGCTACACCTTC. This translates into CASRPGTYFNYGYTF.

The V gene is TRBV5-5, the J gene TRBJ1-4, with TRBD1 identical over 7 bases. This CDR3 spans 13 amino acids. The germline V gene has CDR1 SGHKS and CDR2 YYEKEE (reference sequence). The junction had 3 bases not matched to a gene; V was cut back by 0 bases and J by 10 bases. This chain's CDR3 is CASSLEGGGKLFF. The CDR3 DNA sequence: TGTGCCAGCAGCTTGGAAGGGGGCGGAAAACTGTTTTTT.

This clone was seen once. V is TRBV10-3 and J is TRBJ1-5; 10 nucleotides agree with TRBD1. This CDR3 comprises 15 residues. Germline CDR1 and CDR2: ENHRY and SYGVKD. V was clipped by 0 bases and J by 6 bases; unmatched bases: 2. The CDR3 DNA reads as TGTGCCATCAGTGAGTCGACAGGGGGCCTTCAGCCCCAGCATTTT. Translation: CAISESTGGLQPQHF.

This chain connects TRBV27 to TRBJ1-1, with 8 bases aligning to TRBD1. The CDR3 spans 15 residues. From germline, CDR1 is MNHEY and CDR2 SMNVEV (reference sequence). V shed 5 bases and J 0 bases; nucleotides not matched to a gene: 5. CDR3 loop: CASSPRTGLNTEAFF. As DNA, the CDR3 is TGTGCCAGCAGTCCCCGGACAGGGCTGAACACTGAAGCTTTCTTT.

The chain couples TRBV11-2 to TRBJ2-2, with D possibly being TRBD2 (6 bases). Germline-derived CDR1 and CDR2 are SGHAT and FQNNGV. CDR3 length equals 15 residues. V lost 0 bases and J lost 3, with 8 bases in between. CDR3 residues: CASSLDWGDTGELFF. CDR3 nucleotides: TGTGCCAGCAGCTTAGATTGGGGGGACACCGGGGAGCTGTTTTTT.

The rearrangement links TRBV6-5 to TRBJ1-1; D may be TRBD1 (5 bases). Germline V gene data show CDR1 as MNHEY and CDR2 as SVGAGI. V lost 0 bases, J lost 1 base, and 6 bases lay in between. There are 14 residues in the CDR3. CDR3 loop: CASSYSGGNTEAFF. In DNA form, the CDR3 reads TGTGCCAGCAGTTACTCGGGGGGGAACACTGAAGCTTTCTTT.

This chain uses TRBV7-2 with TRBJ1-5; 7 bases align to TRBD1. The CDR3 contains 16 residues. J gave up 1 base and V 0 bases, and 3 bases lay outside the gene matches. From germline, CDR1 is SGHTA and CDR2 FQGNSA. CDR3 sequence (DNA): TGTGCCAGCAGCTTAGCCGGGACAGTCAGCAATCAGCCCCAGCATTTT. Its translation: CASSLAGTVSNQPQHF.